Sequencing of this TCR beta chain was carried out in a study of identical twins. Study-wide points: Where out-of-frame alpha sequences were twin-shared, they showed excess low generation probability. Beta out-of-frame sequences showed weaker excess sharing between twins.

A universal primer binding site was introduced by template switching. The final cDNA contained unique molecular identifiers. TCRdb independently ran MiXCR on the 5' RACE reads; one entry per CDR3 protein. This sample carries roughly 1,500,000 distinct CDR3 sequences, about 32% of them seen once, and the ten largest clones take about 0.3%. This clonotype was recorded at least ten times. Its matching antigen is unknown. This CDR3 contains 15 residues. Unmatched junction bases numbered 5, after V lost 6 bases and J lost 0 bases. The specimen was cord blood. This receptor was identified in a newborn girl in good health. The chain carries TRBV12-3 or TRBV12-4 and TRBJ2-1; 7 bases are shared with TRBD1. The DNA for the CDR3 is TGTGCCAGCAGATCAGGGGGTAGCTCCTACAATGAGCAGTTCTTC. Encoded protein: CASRSGGSSYNEQFF.